Below, one T cell receptor beta chain is given with its context. This sample was taken from a study of blood T cell repertoires in COVID-19. Study background: Spain, Italy and the United States supplied samples that represented acute and convalescent COVID-19. PBMCs, B-cell-depleted T cells, or T cells provided the cDNA or gDNA that made up the material.

Authors' methods: Researchers report that nucleated cell counts were estimated from reference gene primer amplification. The data were produced by immunoSEQ multiplex PCR, yet TCRdb's version contains in-frame clones alone and is incomplete. The D gene and trimming were derived from the DNA, and the V and J assignments and clone size from that table. The sample has nearly 250,000 clones; 86% are singletons. CDR1 LGHDT and CDR2 YNNKEL come from the germline V gene (reference sequence). This CDR3 has 13 residues. With 0 bases removed from V and 7 bases from J, the gap between germline ends came to 7 bases.

What was sequenced was peripheral blood. The origin of this receptor is a woman aged 55 to 70 who had recovered from COVID-19. The V gene is TRBV3-1 (or the pseudogene TRBV3-2), the J gene TRBJ1-5, with D unresolved. CDR3 sequence: CASSQDPRQPQHF. DNA of the CDR3: TGTGCCAGCAGCCAAGATCCCAGACAGCCCCAGCATTTT.